What follows are 14 T cell receptor beta chains derived from one specimen sequenced in a study of blood T cells in healthy people across ages. The use of a sample-barcoded 5' primer and a J-beta primer mix characterized a second PCR of roughly 7 to 11 cycles. One entry per CDR3 protein, called by TCRdb with MiXCR from the 5' RACE reads. The table records around 990,000 distinct CDR3 sequences, under 30% of them present only once. These data also formed part of another study, on T cells of mothers and their children.

The sample taken for sequencing was blood. The receptors originated from a girl aged 2-10 years in good health.

This clonotype was seen more than once but under ten times. The genes are TRBV2 and TRBJ1-1; 7 bases are a match to TRBD1. CDR1 and CDR2 from the germline V gene are SNHLY and FYNNEI. Trimming at V came to 5 bases and at J to 5 bases, leaving 2 bases not matched to a gene. The CDR3 runs to 12 residues. In DNA, the CDR3 is TGTGCCAGCAGTTGGGACAGAACTGAAGCTTTCTTT. Amino acid sequence: CASSWDRTEAFF.

This clonotype occurred a few times. The V and J genes are TRBV29-1 and TRBJ2-7; D ambiguous. The CDR3 contains 12 residues. The germline gives CDR1 SQVTM, CDR2 ANQGSEA. Trimming stripped 4 bases from V and 0 bases from J, with 7 bases between. CDR3 nucleotide sequence: TGCAGCGTTGCGTCGGTCTCCTACGAGCAGTACTTC. Translated: CSVASVSYEQYF.

The gene calls are TRBV4-1 and TRBJ1-4; tentatively, D is TRBD1 (5 bases). Germline loops: CDR1 MGHRA, CDR2 YSYEKL. The CDR3 loop spans 13 amino acids. V lost 1 base and J 8 bases, leaving 8 bases between the germline ends. The CDR3 DNA is TGCGCCAGCAGCCAAGGGGGGGAAGAAAAACTGTTTTTT. Its translation is CASSQGGEEKLFF.

This clonotype came up many times. The chain recombines TRBV5-6 with TRBJ2-1; D is undetermined. In germline, CDR1 is SGHDT, CDR2 YYEEEE. The ends were cut back, 4 bases at V and 5 bases at J, with 13 bases in the middle. The CDR3 runs 14 residues. CDR3 amino acids: CASSRLGGDNEQFF. The CDR3 nucleotides read TGTGCCAGCAGCCGCTTGGGTGGGGACAATGAGCAGTTCTTC.

The CDR3 sequence is CASSPGRGFYGYTF. CDR3 nucleotides: TGTGCCAGCAGCCCGGGGAGAGGGTTCTATGGCTACACCTTC. The rearrangement joins TRBV7-2 to TRBJ1-2; D call uncertain. This CDR3 has 14 residues. CDR1 and CDR2 (germline): SGHTA, FQGNSA. Deletions cut 5 bases from V and 4 bases from J, with 14 bases between.

V and J are TRBV7-2 and TRBJ1-6, with TRBD1 matching 10 bases. CDR1 and CDR2 from the germline V gene are SGHTA and FQGNSA. CDR3 length: 15 amino acids. J lost 9 bases, V lost 5 bases, and 7 bases had no gene match. The CDR3 loop reads CASSPRGQGLSPLHF. CDR3 sequence (DNA): TGTGCCAGCAGCCCACGGGGACAGGGGCTTTCACCCCTCCACTTT.

DNA of the CDR3: TGCAGCGTTGAAGGATTTTGGGGACAGGGGACAGATACGCAGTATTTT. This codes for CSVEGFWGQGTDTQYF. V gene TRBV29-1 combines with J gene TRBJ2-3, with 10 bases matching TRBD1. This CDR3 comprises 16 residues. V lost 1 base and J lost 3; bases outside the gene matches: 7. Germline V gene sequence: CDR1 SQVTM, CDR2 ANQGSEA.

The CDR3 nucleotides read TGCAGTGCTAGTTCTAGCGGGAGATGGAATGAGCAGTTCTTC. This codes for CSASSSGRWNEQFF. The gene calls are TRBV20-1 and TRBJ2-1; 10 nucleotides match TRBD2. V lost 3 bases and J lost 7; bases outside the gene matches: 6. The CDR3 has 14 residues. From germline, CDR1 is DFQATT and CDR2 SNEGSKA (reference sequence).

A remark on this clonotype: The junction shows a germline mismatch at one end, possibly a read error. This rearrangement joins TRBV6-2 or TRBV6-3 to TRBJ2-5, with D maybe TRBD1 (6 bases). The assigned J gene may be wrong: the sequence end matches TRBJ2-1 better. Germline lookup yields CDR1 MNHEY and CDR2 SVGEGT. CDR3 length: 13 residues. In nucleotides, the CDR3 is TGTGCCGGCAGTCAGGACAGTTACAATGAGCAGTTCTTC. It is translated as CAGSQDSYNEQFF.

This clonotype was observed a few times. The V and J genes are TRBV14 and TRBJ2-5, with no clear D. V lost 1 base and J 2 bases, leaving 14 bases between the germline ends. CDR3 length: 16 residues. CDR1 is SGHDN, CDR2 FVKESK, per germline. CDR3 protein: CASSQGVHTIQETQYF. The CDR3 DNA reads TGTGCCAGCAGCCAAGGGGTCCATACCATACAAGAGACCCAGTACTTC.

The CDR3 loop reads CSVEFTADYGYTF. Here the CDR3 DNA reads TGCAGCGTTGAATTCACAGCCGACTATGGCTACACCTTC. V is TRBV29-1 and J is TRBJ1-2; D remains unclear. The CDR3 spans 13 residues. Germline values: CDR1 SQVTM, CDR2 ANQGSEA. V was trimmed by 2 bases and J by 3 bases, leaving 10 bases between them. The whole variable domain, remainder taken from reference TRBV29-1 and TRBJ1-2, is SAVISQKPSRDICQRGTSLTIQCQVDSQVTMMFWYRQQPGQSLTLIATANQGSEATYESGFVIDKFPISRPNLTFSTLTVSNMSPEDSSIYLCSVEFTADYGYTFGSGTRLTVV.

The rearrangement joins TRBV6-5 to TRBJ2-5, with D possibly TRBD2 on 6 matching bases. The CDR3 sequence is 14 residues long. Per the germline V gene, CDR1 is MNHEY and CDR2 is SVGAGI. V was cut by 3 bases and J by 5 bases, with 13 bases left in between. CDR3 sequence (DNA): TGTGCCAGCAGTTATAGCGGCTCACGGGAGACCCAGTACTTC. It encodes CASSYSGSRETQYF.

The rearrangement uses TRBV24-1 and TRBJ2-3, with 7 bases that match TRBD1. The CDR3 length is 15 residues. V was clipped by 3 bases and J by 4 bases; unmatched bases: 6. Germline-derived CDR1 and CDR2 are KGHDR and SFDVKD. The CDR3 DNA reads as TGTGCCACCAGTGATCCACAGGGGAAGGCAGATACGCAGTATTTT. Protein sequence: CATSDPQGKADTQYF.

The V and J genes are TRBV28 and TRBJ2-7; the match to TRBD2 covers 8 bases. The germline V gene has CDR1 MDHEN and CDR2 SYDVKM. The CDR3 length is 15 residues. J was trimmed by 5 bases and V by 5 bases; bases with no gene match: 11. The CDR3 region has the DNA TGTGCCAGCAGTCCCGTGGCGGGGGGCAAGGACGAGCAGTACTTC. Its translation is CASSPVAGGKDEQYF.